Each of the 4 T cell receptor beta chains below was sequenced from the same sample in a study of cytomegalovirus exposure and HLA in healthy donors (dated by TCRdb to about 2017). The library was made by the immunoSEQ multiplex PCR assay. For the multiplex PCR, a mixture combining 60 forward primers for TCR Vbeta segments and 13 reverse primers for TCR Jbeta segments was used. TCRdb re-hosts the immuneACCESS table, in-frame sequences only. Its copies lack some clones; in the studies checked, an unresolved V gene accounts for under half of them, and the cause for the rest is not known. Present in this sample are over 95,000 clones, about 80% of which were seen just once. The top ten hold less than 5.5% of the sample. Sequenced sample: PBMCs. Receptors were obtained from a woman in her twenties or thirties in good health and CMV-seropositive.

This clone occurred a few times. This chain links TRBV30 with TRBJ1-2; 8 bases agree with TRBD1. CDR1 and CDR2 (germline): GTSNPN, SVGIG (reference sequence). V dropped 8 bases and J dropped 8; count of bases not matched to a gene: 10. CDR3 size: 12 residues. CDR3 amino acids: CAGPTGGSGYTF. The CDR3 coding sequence is TGTGCCGGACCAACAGGGGGAAGCGGCTACACCTTC.

This clone has more than one count but fewer than ten. DNA for the CDR3: TGTGCCAGCAGCCCAGGGGGCGATACCTACGAGCAGTACTTC. It is translated as CASSPGGDTYEQYF. The rearrangement uses TRBV9 and TRBJ2-7; 8 positions match TRBD1. CDR1 is SGDLS and CDR2 is YYNGEE in the germline V gene. The CDR3 spans 14 residues. Trimming at V came to 4 bases and at J to 2 bases, leaving 5 bases not matched to a gene.

V gene TRBV2 combines with J gene TRBJ1-2, with D perhaps matching TRBD1 (6 bases). The V end lost 7 bases, the J end lost 6 bases, and 15 bases lay between the germline ends. CDR3 length: 13 amino acids. Germline V gives CDR1 SNHLY, CDR2 FYNNEI. The CDR3, as DNA: TGTGCCAGCAACACGCAGGGGCCGGATGGCTACACCTTC. Its translation is CASNTQGPDGYTF.

This chain joins TRBV5-5 and TRBJ2-3; D is unclear. There are 14 residues in the CDR3. Looked up from germline, CDR1 is SGHKS and CDR2 is YYEKEE (reference sequence). Trimming shortened V by 1 base and J by 3 bases, and 9 bases separated the two germline ends. The CDR3 DNA follows: TGTGCCAGCAGCTTGTCCAGGTCGACAGATACGCAGTATTTT. It translates to CASSLSRSTDTQYF.